A selection of T cell receptor beta chains follows, all from one sample in a study of blood T cell repertoires in COVID-19. The protocol was immunoSEQ multiplex PCR, while the TCRdb copy is restricted to in-frame clones and leaves out a portion. The repertoire consists of hundreds of thousands of clones, with around 92% occurring once and the leading ten covering almost 9.5%. The sequenced material came from PBMCs or T cells enriched from blood (not recorded which). The receptors here all came from a woman in her 30s who had recovered from COVID-19. Each CDR3 is given with its conserved first and last residue. A D gene is named only where the DNA matches it firmly.

V gene	J gene	D gene	CDR3 protein
TRBV28	TRBJ2-1	TRBD2	CASSLKILAGLHNEQFF
TRBV7-8	TRBJ2-1	-	CASSLASASVYLYNEQFF
TRBV18	TRBJ1-1	TRBD1	CASSGQGNTEAFF
TRBV5-6	TRBJ1-2	-	CASSLRFQGPYGYTF
TRBV2	TRBJ1-1	-	CASSVIPTLAEAFF
TRBV4-2	TRBJ1-6	TRBD1	CASSQTGGNDSPLHF
TRBV4-3	TRBJ1-2	TRBD1	CASSLLHRDRDNYGYTF
TRBV19	TRBJ1-2	TRBD1	CASSSQGPYTF
TRBV9	TRBJ2-5	-	CASSVGLLETQYF
TRBV19	TRBJ1-2	TRBD1	CASSTRRQGRGGYTF
TRBV27	TRBJ1-5	TRBD1	CASSLLGAGGFQPQHF
TRBV7-2	TRBJ1-2	TRBD1	CASSLRQGASGYTF
TRBV19	TRBJ2-1	-	CASSVPQGNEQFF
TRBV3-1/TRBV3-2	TRBJ2-1	-	CASSQLLRSSYNEQFF
TRBV3-1/TRBV3-2	TRBJ1-2	-	CASSQDGGMLGYTF
TRBV28	TRBJ2-1	TRBD2	CASSSAREVYNEQFF
TRBV2	TRBJ2-1	TRBD1	CASSDPRGLNEQFF
TRBV30	TRBJ2-7	-	CAWSSLADYEQYF
TRBV20-1	TRBJ1-2	TRBD1	CSASSPGGNRHGYTF
TRBV6-5	TRBJ1-1	-	CASSLGVITTEAFF
TRBV27	TRBJ1-4	TRBD1	CASSPGQGIPFRVEKLFF
TRBV11-2	TRBJ2-7	-	CASSLGTGYDYEQYF
TRBV19	TRBJ2-3	-	CASRSGRASTDTQYF
TRBV11-2	TRBJ2-5	-	CASSRRPGIQETQYF
TRBV21-1	TRBJ2-5	-	CASSACPTQYF
TRBV11-2	TRBJ2-7	TRBD1	CASSRQGARDYEQYF
TRBV7-6	TRBJ1-2	-	CASSPGDTGYTF
TRBV19	TRBJ1-2	TRBD1	CASSIFWDRATNYGYTF
TRBV2	TRBJ1-5	-	CASSKGQPAEDQPQHF
TRBV5-6	TRBJ2-1	-	CASSFRGPEQFF
TRBV21-1	TRBJ1-6	-	CASRDRAYNSPLHF
TRBV7-9	TRBJ1-2	TRBD1	CASSFSGQGIGGYTF
TRBV5-4	TRBJ2-3	TRBD2	CASSLGLAGVTDTQYF
TRBV28	TRBJ2-5	-	CASSSLESTQETQYF
TRBV27	TRBJ1-6	-	CASSPGYNSPLHF
TRBV19	TRBJ2-3	TRBD2	CASSRRLAGGGTDTQYF